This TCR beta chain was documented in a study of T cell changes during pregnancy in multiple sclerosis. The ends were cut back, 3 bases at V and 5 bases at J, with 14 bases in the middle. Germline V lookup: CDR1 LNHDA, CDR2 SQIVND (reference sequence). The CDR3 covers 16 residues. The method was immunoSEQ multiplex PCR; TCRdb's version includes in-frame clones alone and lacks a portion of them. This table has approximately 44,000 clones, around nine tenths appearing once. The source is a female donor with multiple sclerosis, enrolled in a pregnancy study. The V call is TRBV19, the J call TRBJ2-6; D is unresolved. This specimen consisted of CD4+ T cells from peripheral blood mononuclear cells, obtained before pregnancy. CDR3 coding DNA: TGTGCCAGTAGTATGGTTCGTCTACTCTGGGCCAACGTCCTGACTTTC. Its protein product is CASSMVRLLWANVLTF.